A selection of T cell receptor beta chains follows, all from one sample in a study of blood T cell repertoires in COVID-19. TCRdb's copy holds only in-frame clones and misses some; the assay was immunoSEQ multiplex PCR. The sample carries about 96,000 clones, about four fifths recorded once. Sequenced sample: peripheral blood. Source of these receptors: a woman aged 55-69 years with acute or convalescent COVID-19. Both conserved end residues are part of each CDR3. A D gene is named only where the DNA matches it firmly. Part of the rows lack a size; the others show once, few, many or a class for expanded clones.

D gene	clone size	J gene	V gene	CDR3 DNA	CDR3 protein
NA	NA	TRBJ1-6	TRBV19	TGTGCCAGTAGTAGGGGGGATTCACCCCTCCACTTT	CASSRGDSPLHF
NA	NA	TRBJ1-2	TRBV20-1	TGCAGTGCTAGGAGAAACTATGGCTACACCTTC	CSARRNYGYTF
TRBD1	once	TRBJ2-2	TRBV7-3	TGTGCCAGCAGCCCGCAGGGGGCTGCGAGGACCGGGGAGCTGTTTTTT	CASSPQGAARTGELFF
NA	NA	TRBJ2-1	TRBV12-5	TGTGCTAGTGGTTTGTACAGGGGGGGCGGTGAGCAGTTCTTC	CASGLYRGGGEQFF
NA	NA	TRBJ2-3	TRBV3-1/TRBV3-2	TGTGCCAGCAGCCAAGATCATCTAGCCACTTGGACAGATACGCAGTATTTT	CASSQDHLATWTDTQYF
TRBD1	NA	TRBJ1-2	TRBV7-8	TGTGCCAGCAGCCACAGGGGGTACGGCTACACCTTC	CASSHRGYGYTF
NA	NA	TRBJ2-7	TRBV5-5	TGTGCCAGCAGCTTGGATTGGGCAGGTAGCTCCTACGAGCAGTACTTC	CASSLDWAGSSYEQYF
TRBD1	NA	TRBJ1-2	TRBV29-1	TGCAGCGTTCCAATGACAGGGGCGGTCTATGGCTACACCTTC	CSVPMTGAVYGYTF
TRBD1	once	TRBJ1-1	TRBV6-5	TGTGCCACACACCCGAGGGGGCATGGCACTGAAGCTTTCTTT	CATHPRGHGTEAFF
NA	once	TRBJ2-2	TRBV7-2	TGTGCCAGCAGCTTGGCCCTGAACACCGGGGAGCTGTTTTTT	CASSLALNTGELFF
NA	NA	TRBJ2-1	TRBV24-1	TGTGCCACCAGTGATTTGAAGGTGCAGGGCAGGGCTGATGAGCAGTTCTTC	CATSDLKVQGRADEQFF
NA	NA	TRBJ1-2	TRBV5-6	TGTGCCAGCAGCCCCGCGGGGGGGGGATTCTATGGCTACACCTTC	CASSPAGGGFYGYTF
NA	NA	TRBJ1-2	TRBV6-6	TGTGCCAGCACCGTTAACTATGGCTACACCTTC	CASTVNYGYTF
TRBD1	NA	TRBJ1-6	TRBV19	TGTGCCGCCGCCGGGACAGGGAATTCACCCCTCCACTTT	CAAAGTGNSPLHF
NA	NA	TRBJ2-1	TRBV7-3	TGTGCCAGCAGCTTAAGTTTAGGGAGTGAGCAGTTCTTC	CASSLSLGSEQFF
TRBD2	NA	TRBJ2-7	TRBV2	TGTGCCAGCAGTGGGGTAGCGGGGACCTACGAGCAGTACTTC	CASSGVAGTYEQYF
TRBD1	NA	TRBJ2-5	TRBV5-6	TGTGCCAGCAGCTTGGGACAGGGGAAGACCCAGTACTTC	CASSLGQGKTQYF
TRBD1	once	TRBJ2-3	TRBV19	TGTGCCAGTAGCCGGGACAGGGCCACAGATACGCAGTATTTT	CASSRDRATDTQYF
TRBD1	NA	TRBJ2-5	TRBV7-9	TGTGCCAGCAGCCCCAGCCAGGGGGCTAGAGAGACCCAGTACTTC	CASSPSQGARETQYF
TRBD2	once	TRBJ2-7	TRBV15	TGTGCCACCAGCAGGGAACATAGCGGGGGGGACTACTACGAGCAGTACTTC	CATSREHSGGDYYEQYF
TRBD1	NA	TRBJ1-2	TRBV5-6	TGTGCCAGCAGCTTTTTAGACAGGGGAAAGTATGGCTACACCTTC	CASSFLDRGKYGYTF
NA	NA	TRBJ1-3	TRBV30	TGTGCCCAGTCTGGAAACACCATATATTTT	CAQSGNTIYF
TRBD1	few	TRBJ1-2	TRBV2	TGTGCCAGCAGTGGGGGTCGCAGGGGGGTCTATGGCTACACCTTC	CASSGGRRGVYGYTF
TRBD1	NA	TRBJ1-1	TRBV23-1	TGCGCCAGCAGTCAATCGGACAGGGTCGATAACACTGAAGCTTTCTTT	CASSQSDRVDNTEAFF
NA	few	TRBJ2-1	TRBV30	TGTGCCTGGAGTGTCGGACAGTACAATGAGCAGTTCTTC	CAWSVGQYNEQFF
TRBD1	NA	TRBJ1-1	TRBV28	TGTGCCAGCAGTTTCTCGGCAGGGGGCCTGATCCCTGAAGCTTTCTTT	CASSFSAGGLIPEAFF
TRBD1	NA	TRBJ1-2	TRBV19	TGTGCCAGTACCCCCGGGACAGGCTATGGCTACACCTTC	CASTPGTGYGYTF
NA	few	TRBJ1-5	TRBV29-1	TGCAGCGTAAGAGGCGGGTACAATCAGCCCCAGCATTTT	CSVRGGYNQPQHF
TRBD2	once	TRBJ2-5	TRBV7-7	TGTGCCAGCAGCCGTAGCGGGGGAAAACAAGAGACCCAGTACTTC	CASSRSGGKQETQYF
NA	NA	TRBJ1-1	TRBV7-2	TGTGCCAGCAGCTTAGTGCTAACTGAAGCTTTCTTT	CASSLVLTEAFF
TRBD1	NA	TRBJ2-5	TRBV7-6	TGTGCCAGCAGCTTAGCAGGGGGACAGGTTACTCAGACCCAGTACTTC	CASSLAGGQVTQTQYF
TRBD2	NA	TRBJ2-7	TRBV6-5	TGTGCCAGCAGCGGACTAGCGGGGCACTACGAGCAGTACTTC	CASSGLAGHYEQYF
TRBD2	NA	TRBJ2-5	TRBV10-3	TGTGCCATCAGTGCACTAGCGGGGGGCCAAGAGACCCAGTACTTC	CAISALAGGQETQYF
NA	NA	TRBJ1-5	TRBV28	TGTGCCAGCAGTCTGACCGACAAGGGGGTATATCAGCCCCAGCATTTT	CASSLTDKGVYQPQHF
NA	NA	TRBJ2-5	TRBV11-3	TGTGCCAGCAGCATATCATGGCAGGCCCAGTACTTC	CASSISWQAQYF
TRBD1	NA	TRBJ1-2	TRBV4-2	TGTGCCAGCAGCCAAGGGACAGGGGCTATCTATGGCTACACCTTC	CASSQGTGAIYGYTF
TRBD1	NA	TRBJ1-4	TRBV2	TGTGCCAGCATGGGGACAGATTATAATGAAAAACTGTTTTTT	CASMGTDYNEKLFF
NA	NA	TRBJ2-7	TRBV11-3	TGTGCCAGCAGCTTAGCCGCCGCGCTCGCCTACGAGCAGTACTTC	CASSLAAALAYEQYF
NA	few	TRBJ1-6	TRBV27	TGTGCCAGCAGTTTAGGAGGGGCACCCCTCCACTTT	CASSLGGAPLHF